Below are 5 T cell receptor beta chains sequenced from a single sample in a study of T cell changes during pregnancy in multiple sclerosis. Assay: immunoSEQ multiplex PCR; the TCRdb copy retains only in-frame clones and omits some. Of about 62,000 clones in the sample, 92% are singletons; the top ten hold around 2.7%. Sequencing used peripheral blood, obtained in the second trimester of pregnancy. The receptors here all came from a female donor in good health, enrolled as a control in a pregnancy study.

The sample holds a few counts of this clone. The CDR3 sequence: CASSTDGETGELFF. Written as DNA, the CDR3 is TGTGCCAGCAGCACAGATGGCGAGACCGGGGAGCTGTTTTTT. The V gene is TRBV11-3, the J gene TRBJ2-2, with no clear D. The CDR3 loop spans 14 amino acids. V was cut by 5 bases and J by 5 bases, with 12 bases left in between. Per the germline V gene, CDR1 is SGHNT and CDR2 is YENEEA.

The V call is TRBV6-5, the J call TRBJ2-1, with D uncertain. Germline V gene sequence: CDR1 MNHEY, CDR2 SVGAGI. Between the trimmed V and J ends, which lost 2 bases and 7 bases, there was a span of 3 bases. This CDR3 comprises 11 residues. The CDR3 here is CASSYANEQFF. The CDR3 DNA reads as TGTGCCAGCAGTTACGCGAATGAGCAGTTCTTC.

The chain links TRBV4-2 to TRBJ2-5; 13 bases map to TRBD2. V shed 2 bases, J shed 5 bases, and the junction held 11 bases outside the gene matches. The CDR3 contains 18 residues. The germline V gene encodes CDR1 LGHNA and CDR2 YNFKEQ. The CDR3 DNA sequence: TGTGCCAGCAGCCAATCCGGGACTAGCGGGGTCTCATGGGAGACCCAGTACTTC. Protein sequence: CASSQSGTSGVSWETQYF.

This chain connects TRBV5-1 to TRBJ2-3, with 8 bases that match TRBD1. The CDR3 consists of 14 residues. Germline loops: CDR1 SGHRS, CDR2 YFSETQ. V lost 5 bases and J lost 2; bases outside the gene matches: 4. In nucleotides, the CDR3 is TGCGCCAGCAGATCGACAGGGGACACAGATACGCAGTATTTT. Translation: CASRSTGDTDTQYF.

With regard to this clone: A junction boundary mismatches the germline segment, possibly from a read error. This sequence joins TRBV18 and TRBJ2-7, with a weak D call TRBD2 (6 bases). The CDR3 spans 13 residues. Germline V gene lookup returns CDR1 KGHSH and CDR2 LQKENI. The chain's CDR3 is CASSPPPSGVPHF. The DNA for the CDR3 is TGTGCCAGCTCACCACCGCCTTCGGGGGTCCCCCACTTC.